Listed here is a single T cell receptor (beta chain). Its antigen is unknown. The sample originates from a study of vaccination effects on CD4 cells after COVID-19. Study overall: A few convalescent patients gave early and late post-vaccination samples. Study-level points and caveats: Late post-vaccination, clones induced by infection and those induced by vaccine underwent marked clonal contraction.

Investigators separated out CD4+ T cells once around nine days of culture had passed. PCR-confirmed SARS-CoV-2 infection occurred in the person between March and December 2020. Either the BNT162b2 or mRNA-1273 vaccine was given to participants in two doses. TCRdb's copy holds only in-frame clones and misses some; the assay was immunoSEQ multiplex PCR. There are 40,000 to 45,000 clones in the sample; less than 85% occur only once, and approximately 3.8% lies in the top ten. The V end was cut by 6 bases, the J end by 6 bases, with 12 bases between. The CDR3 length is 13 residues. Looked up from germline, CDR1 is LGHNT and CDR2 is FRNRAP.

Sequenced here: CD4+ T cells from PBMCs cultured without peptide, sampled after COVID-19 vaccination. The chain combines TRBV12-5 with TRBJ2-1; D is perhaps TRBD2 (5 bases). This sequence was found in a human donor who had a prior SARS-CoV-2 infection. DNA for the CDR3: TGTGCTAGTGGCCGCAGCGGAGTCAATGAGCAGTTCTTC. It codes for CASGRSGVNEQFF.